These T cell receptor beta chains were read from a single sample in a study of blood T cell repertoires in COVID-19. The assay was immunoSEQ multiplex PCR, and TCRdb's table has in-frame clones only and misses some. Of roughly 180,000 clones in the sample, more than 80% were seen once. Specimen: PBMCs or T cells enriched from blood (not recorded which). The receptors stem from a man aged 40-49 years who had recovered from COVID-19. The CDR3 runs from the conserved cysteine through the conserved F or W. Each record gives: clone size, V gene, J gene, D gene, CDR3 DNA, CDR3 protein. A D gene is named only where the DNA matches it firmly. Clone size is not always given. Where it is, it says once, few, many or a class for expanded clones.

NA	TRBV30	TRBJ2-2	NA	TGTGCCTGGAAGGCGGTTCTTAACGCCGGGGAGCTGTTTTTT	CAWKAVLNAGELFF
few	TRBV11-3	TRBJ1-6	NA	TGTGCCAGCAGCTTAGAGGGAGTGAATTCACCCCTCCACTTT	CASSLEGVNSPLHF
NA	TRBV30	TRBJ1-1	TRBD1	TGTGCCTGGAGTCCACGACAGGGGGCAGGAGGAGCTTTCTTT	CAWSPRQGAGGAFF
NA	TRBV25-1	TRBJ1-2	NA	TGTGCCGCCCAGGGGTTTTCTAACTATGGCTACACCTTC	CAAQGFSNYGYTF
NA	TRBV5-1	TRBJ2-1	TRBD1	TGCGCCAGCACCCAGGGACAGGGGTCCTACAATGAGCAGTTCTTC	CASTQGQGSYNEQFF
NA	TRBV7-8	TRBJ2-1	TRBD2	TGTGCCAGCAGCTTGGGCCTAGCGGGAGGGCATGAGCAGTTCTTC	CASSLGLAGGHEQFF
NA	TRBV6-5	TRBJ1-2	TRBD1	TGTGCCAGCAGTCACGGACAGGTAGATGGCTACACCTTC	CASSHGQVDGYTF
NA	TRBV30	TRBJ1-4	NA	TGTGCCTGGAGTAAGGGGGACCGGTTCAATGAAAAACTGTTTTTT	CAWSKGDRFNEKLFF
NA	TRBV5-4	TRBJ2-5	TRBD1	TGTGCCAGCAGGCCCCGGGACAGGGGACAAGAGACCCAGTACTTC	CASRPRDRGQETQYF
NA	TRBV5-1	TRBJ1-6	NA	TGCGCCAGCAGTCCGACAGGTAGAGTCAATTCACCCCTCCACTTT	CASSPTGRVNSPLHF
NA	TRBV27	TRBJ1-2	NA	TGTGCCAGCAGTCCCTGGGTCGGGGGGGACTATGGCTACACCTTC	CASSPWVGGDYGYTF
once	TRBV24-1	TRBJ1-1	TRBD1	TGTGCCACCAGTGAATCTCGGACAGGTGGTCAAGCTTTCTTT	CATSESRTGGQAFF
NA	TRBV18	TRBJ2-6	NA	TGTGCCAGCTCACTAGGAGGCTCTGGGGCCAACGTCCTGACTTTC	CASSLGGSGANVLTF
NA	TRBV10-1	TRBJ2-4	TRBD1	TGCGCCAGCAGTGGGACAGGGGAAAACATTCAGTACTTC	CASSGTGENIQYF
NA	TRBV11-3	TRBJ1-2	NA	TGTGCCAGCAGCTTATGGAGTCAGAGCTATGGCTACACCTTC	CASSLWSQSYGYTF
NA	TRBV3-1/TRBV3-2	TRBJ1-2	TRBD1	TGTGCCAGCAGCCAAACAGGGGCTTGGTATGGCTACACCTTC	CASSQTGAWYGYTF
few	TRBV10-3	TRBJ2-2	TRBD1	TGTGCCATCAGTGAGACCACAGGGGGCACGGGCACCGGGGAGCTGTTTTTT	CAISETTGGTGTGELFF
NA	TRBV14	TRBJ2-5	NA	TGTGCCAGCAGCCAAGGGTGGGAGAGGTCAGAGACCCAGTACTTC	CASSQGWERSETQYF
NA	TRBV29-1	TRBJ1-2	TRBD1	TGCAGCGTCCCCGCAGGGGGCAGTGGCTACACCTTC	CSVPAGGSGYTF
NA	TRBV19	TRBJ1-5	NA	TGTGCCAGTAGTCGCATAGAAAATCAGCCCCAGCATTTT	CASSRIENQPQHF
many	TRBV10-3	TRBJ1-6	NA	TGTGCCATCAGTGATGGCATGAATTCACCCCTCCACTTT	CAISDGMNSPLHF